A single sample is the source of the 14 T cell receptor beta chains below, sequenced in a study of shared clonotypes between healthy human individuals. Data came from immunoSEQ multiplex PCR; TCRdb stores just in-frame clones and leaves some out. This sample has around 1.4 million clones, with around 98.5% found just once. Sequenced input: naive CD4+ T cells sorted from blood. Subset meaning: CD45RA+ positively selected. The receptor set was obtained from a man between 25 and 39 years old in good health.

V gene TRBV13 combines with J gene TRBJ1-2; D remains ambiguous. Trimming shortened V by 4 bases and J by 0 bases, and 0 bases separated the two germline ends. The germline V gene has CDR1 PRHDT and CDR2 FYEKMQ (reference sequence). The CDR3 extends over 11 amino acids. The CDR3 protein is CASSSNYGYTF. The CDR3 DNA follows: TGTGCCAGCAGCTCTAACTATGGCTACACCTTC.

The chain employs TRBV5-1 and TRBJ1-4; D is undetermined. The CDR3 covers 15 residues. Germline V gene data show CDR1 as SGHRS and CDR2 as YFSETQ. The V and J ends lost 4 bases and 8 bases respectively, with 18 bases between them. CDR3 sequence: CASSPGRAAGEKLFF. The CDR3, as DNA: TGCGCCAGCAGCCCAGGTAGGGCGGCTGGGGAAAAACTGTTTTTT. Filled out from reference TRBV5-1 and TRBJ1-4, the complete variable domain reads KAGVTQTPRYLIKTRGQQVTLSCSPISGHRSVSWYQQTPGQGLQFLFEYFSETQRNKGNFPGRFSGRQFSNSRSEMNVSTLELGDSALYLCASSPGRAAGEKLFFGSGTQLSVL.

This chain links TRBV10-3 with TRBJ1-1, with 7 bases fitting TRBD1. Germline V gives CDR1 ENHRY, CDR2 SYGVKD. After removal of 7 bases from V and 5 bases from J, the junction contained 7 bases not matched to a gene. The CDR3 loop spans 13 amino acids. The CDR3 DNA follows: TGTGCCATCATGGACAGGAGGGGGACTGAAGCTTTCTTT. Residues: CAIMDRRGTEAFF.

This clone appeared once. Other DNA sequences of this sample code for an identical CDR3. V and J are TRBV5-1 and TRBJ1-5; TRBD1 is a possible D gene (5 bases). Germline V gene lookup returns CDR1 SGHRS and CDR2 YFSETQ. The V end lost 0 bases, the J end lost 6 bases, and 10 bases lay between the germline ends. This CDR3 spans 14 amino acids. The CDR3 DNA reads TGCGCCAGCAGCTTGGAGGCAGGGCGTCAGCCCCAGCATTTT. The encoded protein is CASSLEAGRQPQHF.

This clone was recorded only once. The chain recombines TRBV10-3 with TRBJ1-1; 7 bases line up with TRBD1. Losses at the gene ends were 10 bases for V and 0 bases for J; bases not matched to a gene: 2. CDR1 ENHRY and CDR2 SYGVKD come from the germline V gene. This CDR3 region has 12 residues. CDR3 loop: CATGTVNTEAFF. Here the CDR3 DNA reads TGTGCCACCGGGACAGTGAACACTGAAGCTTTCTTT.

This chain uses TRBV28 with TRBJ2-1; 7 bases are a match to TRBD1. Germline V gene lookup returns CDR1 MDHEN and CDR2 SYDVKM. V was pared by 7 bases and J by 7 bases, with 16 bases of the junction left unmatched. The CDR3 totals 16 residues. The chain's CDR3 is CASKQGGGLAANEQFF. As DNA, the CDR3 is TGTGCCAGCAAACAAGGGGGCGGGCTCGCCGCAAATGAGCAGTTCTTC. Based on the CDR3 plus reference TRBV28 and TRBJ2-1, the full variable domain is DVKVTQSSRYLVKRTGEKVFLECVQDMDHENMFWYRQDPGLGLRLIYFSYDVKMKEKGDIPEGYSVSREKKERFSLILESASTNQTSMYLCASKQGGGLAANEQFFGPGTRLTVL.

The gene calls are TRBV28 and TRBJ1-2, with 7 bases that match TRBD1. CDR3 size: 14 residues. The V gene's germline CDR1 is MDHEN and CDR2 SYDVKM. V dropped 4 bases and J dropped 4; count of bases not matched to a gene: 6. Here the CDR3 DNA reads TGTGCCAGCAGTTCGGCCGGGACAGCCTATGGCTACACCTTC. Protein sequence: CASSSAGTAYGYTF.

This chain joins TRBV7-2 and TRBJ2-1; the match to TRBD2 covers 10 bases. The CDR3 loop spans 15 amino acids. V gave up 4 bases and J gave up 10 bases; unmatched junction bases: 10. The germline V gene encodes CDR1 SGHTA and CDR2 FQGNSA. The CDR3 loop is CASSSSSGRIKEQFF. The CDR3 nucleotides are TGTGCCAGCAGCTCTTCTAGCGGGAGAATAAAGGAGCAGTTCTTC.

This clone was observed a few times. CDR3 nucleotides: TGTGCCAGCAGTGAAGGGCCCGGGGAGCTGTTTTTT. Encoded protein: CASSEGPGELFF. J is TRBJ2-2 and V is TRBV6-1; D gene uncertain. The germline V gene encodes CDR1 MNHNS and CDR2 SASEGT. V dropped 1 base and J dropped 6 bases, with 3 bases sitting between them. The CDR3 covers 12 residues.

Worth noting for this clone: Other nucleotide sequences from this sample produce the same CDR3. V gene TRBV11-3 combines with J gene TRBJ2-2, with D tentatively TRBD1 (5 bases). The CDR3 is 16 amino acids. V gave up 1 base and J gave up 1 base, with 10 bases separating them. Germline V gives CDR1 SGHNT, CDR2 YENEEA. The CDR3 sequence is CASSLGAGRNTGELFF. In DNA form, the CDR3 reads TGTGCCAGCAGCTTAGGGGCAGGGCGGAACACCGGGGAGCTGTTTTTT.

J is TRBJ1-2 and V is TRBV6-5; D is ambiguous. V lost 2 bases to trimming and J lost 7 bases, with 17 bases between them. CDR1 MNHEY and CDR2 SVGAGI come from the germline V gene. This CDR3 is built from 15 residues. CDR3 bases: TGTGCCAGCAGTTACCTGACCCCACCCGTCTCTGGCTACACCTTC. Translation: CASSYLTPPVSGYTF.

The chain uses TRBV25-1 and TRBJ2-1; no clear D gene. From germline, CDR1 is MGHDK and CDR2 SYGVNS. The CDR3 consists of 15 residues. Trimming shortened V by 3 bases and J by 0 bases, and 9 bases separated the two germline ends. The CDR3 here is CASSDVLSSYNEQFF. As DNA, the CDR3 is TGTGCCAGCAGTGACGTCTTAAGCTCCTACAATGAGCAGTTCTTC. Full variable domain (rest looked up from reference TRBV25-1 and TRBJ2-1): EADIYQTPRYLVIGTGKKITLECSQTMGHDKMYWYQQDPGMELHLIHYSYGVNSTEKGDLSSESTVSRIRTEHFPLTLESARPSHTSQYLCASSDVLSSYNEQFFGPGTRLTVL.

Note on this clone: Distinct nucleotide sequences in the sample also encode this CDR3. CDR3 coding DNA: TGCGCCAGCAGCTTAGTATTTAACACTGAAGCTTTCTTT. Translation: CASSLVFNTEAFF. This rearrangement joins TRBV5-1 to TRBJ1-1; D remains unclear. Trimming cost V 2 bases and J 2 bases, with 7 bases left between them. The CDR3 covers 13 residues. Germline-derived CDR1 and CDR2 are SGHRS and YFSETQ.

The chain recombines TRBV5-1 with TRBJ2-1; 10 bases are a match to TRBD2. The trim removed 4 bases at V and 1 base at J, leaving 14 bases unmatched. The CDR3 totals 19 residues. From germline, CDR1 is SGHRS and CDR2 YFSETQ. The CDR3 DNA follows: TGCGCCAGCAGCCCAAAGCGGGAGGGCTGGATTGGATCCTACAATGAGCAGTTCTTC. It yields the protein CASSPKREGWIGSYNEQFF.